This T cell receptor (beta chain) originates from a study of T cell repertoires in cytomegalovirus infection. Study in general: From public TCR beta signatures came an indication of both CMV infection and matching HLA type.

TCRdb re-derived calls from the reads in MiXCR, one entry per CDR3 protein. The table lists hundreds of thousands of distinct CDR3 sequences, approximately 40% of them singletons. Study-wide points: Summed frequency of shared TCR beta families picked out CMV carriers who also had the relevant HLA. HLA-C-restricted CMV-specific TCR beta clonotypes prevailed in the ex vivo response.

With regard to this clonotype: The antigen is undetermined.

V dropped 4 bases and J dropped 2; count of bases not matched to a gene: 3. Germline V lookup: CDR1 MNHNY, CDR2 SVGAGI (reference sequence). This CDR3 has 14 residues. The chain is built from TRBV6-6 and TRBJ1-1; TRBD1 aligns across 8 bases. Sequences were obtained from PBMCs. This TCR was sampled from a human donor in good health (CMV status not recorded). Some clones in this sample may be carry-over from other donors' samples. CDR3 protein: CASSSDRANTEAFF. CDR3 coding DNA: TGTGCCAGCAGTTCGGACAGGGCAAACACTGAAGCTTTCTTT.